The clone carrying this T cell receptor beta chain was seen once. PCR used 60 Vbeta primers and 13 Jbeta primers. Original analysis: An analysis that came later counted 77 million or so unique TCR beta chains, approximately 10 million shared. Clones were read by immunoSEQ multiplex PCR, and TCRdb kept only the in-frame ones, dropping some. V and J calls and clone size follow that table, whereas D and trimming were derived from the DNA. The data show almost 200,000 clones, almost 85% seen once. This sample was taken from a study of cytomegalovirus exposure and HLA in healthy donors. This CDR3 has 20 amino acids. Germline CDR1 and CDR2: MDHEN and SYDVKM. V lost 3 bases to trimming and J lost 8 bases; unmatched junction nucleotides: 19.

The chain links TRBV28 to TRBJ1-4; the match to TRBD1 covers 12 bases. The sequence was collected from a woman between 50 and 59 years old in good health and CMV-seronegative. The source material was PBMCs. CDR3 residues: CASSLLLPGQGAGVKEKLFF. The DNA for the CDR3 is TGTGCCAGCAGTTTGCTCTTACCGGGACAGGGGGCCGGGGTAAAGGAAAAACTGTTTTTT. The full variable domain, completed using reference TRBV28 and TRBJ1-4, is DVKVTQSSRYLVKRTGEKVFLECVQDMDHENMFWYRQDPGLGLRLIYFSYDVKMKEKGDIPEGYSVSREKKERFSLILESASTNQTSMYLCASSLLLPGQGAGVKEKLFFGSGTQLSVL.